This TCR beta chain was sequenced in a study of cytomegalovirus exposure and HLA in healthy donors. Study outcomes and limitations: A later analysis reportedly identified an Asian-associated ancestry cluster as carrying fewer N-insertions than the roughly 670-donor mean.

This clone appeared a single time. Its target is unknown. It was with 60 Vbeta and 13 Jbeta primers that the PCR ran. The method was immunoSEQ multiplex PCR; TCRdb's version includes in-frame clones alone and lacks a portion of them. The sample holds 65,000 or so clones; 60% to 80% are singletons and the top ten take 2.8%. The sample consisted of PBMCs. The sequence derives from a man aged 25 to 40 in good health and CMV-seronegative.

The CDR3 DNA follows: TGTGCCAGCAGTTATGATTCTACCGCGGGCCTCTACGAGCAGTACTTC. This translates into CASSYDSTAGLYEQYF. V gene TRBV6-5 combines with J gene TRBJ2-7; a possible D gene is TRBD2 (5 bases). Germline V gives CDR1 MNHEY, CDR2 SVGAGI. This CDR3 comprises 16 residues. V was pared by 3 bases and J by 3 bases, with 18 bases between.